Following are 18 T cell receptor beta chains from one sample sequenced in a study of CD8 T cells in seronegative destructive rheumatoid arthritis. Sequenced by immunoSEQ multiplex PCR; TCRdb stores in-frame clones only, minus some. The sample lists 10,000 to 15,000 clones, around 86% occurring once. The sequencing sample was made of CD8+ T cells from blood. These receptor sequences come from a woman aged 30 to 49 with seronegative destructive rheumatoid arthritis.

This clone was seen only once. The gene calls are TRBV9 and TRBJ1-2; 8 bases map to TRBD1. There are 15 residues in the CDR3. V trimming: 3 bases; J trimming: 0 bases; junction bases outside the gene matches: 4. The germline V gene has CDR1 SGDLS and CDR2 YYNGEE. CDR3 sequence: CASSETGAANYGYTF. DNA of the CDR3: TGTGCCAGCAGCGAGACAGGGGCTGCTAACTATGGCTACACCTTC.

The rearrangement joins TRBV19 to TRBJ2-7; 10 bases are a match to TRBD1. This CDR3 spans 11 amino acids. Germline V lookup: CDR1 LNHDA, CDR2 SQIVND (reference sequence). J was trimmed by 7 bases and V by 8 bases; bases with no gene match: 2. The DNA of the CDR3 is TGTGCCAGTTGGGACAGGGGAGAGCAGTACTTC. Translating it yields CASWDRGEQYF.

The chain joins TRBV7-9 to TRBJ2-1; D is perhaps TRBD1 (5 bases). Germline V gives CDR1 SEHNR, CDR2 FQNEAQ (reference sequence). This CDR3 is 16 amino acids long. Trimming shortened V by 3 bases and J by 6 bases, and 18 bases separated the two germline ends. CDR3 DNA: TGTGCCAGCAGCTTTCCGCCCAAGGGGATGTCCAATGAGCAGTTCTTC. Translation: CASSFPPKGMSNEQFF.

The V call is TRBV28, the J call TRBJ2-1, with TRBD2 matching 11 bases. The CDR3 is 14 residues long. V lost 8 bases to trimming and J lost 5 bases; unmatched junction nucleotides: 5. Germline CDR1 reads MDHEN; CDR2 reads SYDVKM. CDR3 bases: TGTGCCAGCTTTTCTAGCGGGGGGAACAATGAGCAGTTCTTC. Amino acids: CASFSSGGNNEQFF.

This clone was found a few times. The chain carries TRBV7-9 and TRBJ1-1; no clear D gene. In germline, CDR1 is SEHNR, CDR2 FQNEAQ (reference sequence). CDR3 length: 12 residues. V was cut by 5 bases and J by 1 base, with 5 bases left in between. In nucleotides, the CDR3 is TGTGCCAGCAGCCAGTGGAACACTGAAGCTTTCTTT. Its translation is CASSQWNTEAFF.

This sequence joins TRBV4-2 and TRBJ2-7; 8 nucleotides align to TRBD1. The germline gives CDR1 LGHNA, CDR2 YNFKEQ. This CDR3 has 18 residues. V trimming: 3 bases; J trimming: 3 bases; junction bases outside the gene matches: 16. CDR3 nucleotides: TGTGCCAGCAGCCACGATATCCCGGGACAGGATATTTACTACGAGCAGTACTTC. Translated: CASSHDIPGQDIYYEQYF.

The chain couples TRBV14 to TRBJ2-2; TRBD2 is a possible D gene (6 bases). V was cut by 2 bases and J by 5 bases, with 21 bases left in between. Germline loops: CDR1 SGHDN, CDR2 FVKESK. CDR3 length: 18 amino acids. DNA for the CDR3: TGTGCCAGCAGCCAAAAGAGGGCAGGGACTTTACCTACCGGGGAGCTGTTTTTT. This gives the protein CASSQKRAGTLPTGELFF.

The rearrangement links TRBV4-1 to TRBJ2-3, with D possibly being TRBD1 (6 bases). The CDR3 has 16 residues. V was clipped by 1 base and J by 2 bases, with 13 bases between them. The V gene's germline CDR1 is MGHRA and CDR2 YSYEKL. The CDR3 DNA is TGCGCCAGCAGCCAAGCCTCGGGACACCTCACAGATACGCAGTATTTT. This encodes CASSQASGHLTDTQYF.

The J gene is TRBJ2-2, the V gene TRBV6-1; perhaps TRBD2 as D (7 bases). This CDR3 has 16 residues. The V gene lost 2 bases and the J gene lost 3 bases, with 13 bases spanning the gap. The germline gives CDR1 MNHNS, CDR2 SASEGT. The CDR3 DNA sequence: TGTGCCAGCAGTGAACTGGGGGGGCTATACACCGGGGAGCTGTTTTTT. Translation: CASSELGGLYTGELFF.

The rearrangement uses TRBV4-2 and TRBJ1-1; D gene unclear. Germline V gene lookup returns CDR1 LGHNA and CDR2 YNFKEQ. The CDR3 runs to 15 residues. Deletions cut 5 bases from V and 1 base from J, with 14 bases between. The chain's CDR3 is CASSYISVTNTEAFF. The CDR3 region has the DNA TGTGCCAGCAGCTACATCAGCGTCACGAACACTGAAGCTTTCTTT.

The table lists this clone with a count of one. The chain joins TRBV9 to TRBJ2-3; 10 positions agree with TRBD2. Looked up from germline, CDR1 is SGDLS and CDR2 is YYNGEE. J gave up 2 bases and V 0 bases, and 12 bases lay outside the gene matches. This CDR3 has 19 amino acids. In nucleotides, the CDR3 is TGTGCCAGCAGCGTAGCACTAGCGGGGCCCGGGATCTTCACAGATACGCAGTATTTT. It specifies CASSVALAGPGIFTDTQYF.

The chain joins TRBV5-1 to TRBJ2-2, with 8 bases identical to TRBD2. The CDR3 totals 16 residues. V shed 3 bases, J shed 1 base, and the junction held 5 bases outside the gene matches. Per germline, CDR1 SGHRS and CDR2 YFSETQ. CDR3 region: CASSWPRGVNTGELFF. The CDR3 coding sequence is TGCGCCAGCAGCTGGCCGCGGGGGGTGAACACCGGGGAGCTGTTTTTT.

This clone was observed a handful of times. The chain employs TRBV15 and TRBJ1-5, with a weak D call TRBD1 (5 bases). The germline gives CDR1 LNHNV, CDR2 YYDKDF (reference sequence). CDR3 length equals 16 residues. V was shortened by 0 bases and J by 6 bases, with 15 bases between the two germline ends. CDR3 coding DNA: TGTGCCACCAGCAGAGATCTATTCACAGGCAGTCAGCCCCAGCATTTT. As protein: CATSRDLFTGSQPQHF. Drawing the rest from reference TRBV15 and TRBJ1-5, the complete variable domain is DAMVIQNPRYQVTQFGKPVTLSCSQTLNHNVMYWYQQKSSQAPKLLFHYYDKDFNNEADTPDNFQSRRPNTSFCFLDIRSPGLGDTAMYLCATSRDLFTGSQPQHFGDGTRLSIL.

This chain connects TRBV5-1 to TRBJ2-1; D possibly corresponds to TRBD1 (5 bases). With 7 bases removed from V and 8 bases from J, the gap between germline ends came to 13 bases. Germline CDR1 is SGHRS and CDR2 is YFSETQ. CDR3 length: 12 residues. CDR3 region: CASLDIRDEQFF. CDR3 coding DNA: TGCGCCAGCCTGGACATTAGAGATGAGCAGTTCTTC.

This chain connects TRBV6-6 to TRBJ1-1, with D possibly being TRBD1 (6 bases). Trimming took off 5 bases at V and 0 bases at J, with 13 bases between the two ends. Germline assignment: CDR1 MNHNY and CDR2 SVGAGI (reference sequence). This CDR3 comprises 15 residues. The CDR3 nucleotides are TGTGCCAGCAGTGGATCGGACAGTTTGAACACTGAAGCTTTCTTT. It codes for CASSGSDSLNTEAFF.

The gene calls are TRBV5-1 and TRBJ2-7; possibly TRBD1 for D (7 bases). Germline-derived CDR1 and CDR2 are SGHRS and YFSETQ. V was pared by 0 bases and J by 3 bases, with 19 bases between. CDR3 size: 17 residues. CDR3 in amino acids: CASSLDIDREVDYEQYF. For the CDR3, the DNA is TGCGCCAGCAGCTTGGACATCGACAGGGAGGTAGACTACGAGCAGTACTTC.

The V gene is TRBV6-1, the J gene TRBJ2-7; possible D gene TRBD2, 5 bases. The CDR3 runs 15 residues. V shed 5 bases and J shed 2 bases, with 16 bases lying between them. Germline-derived CDR1 and CDR2 are MNHNS and SASEGT. DNA of the CDR3: TGTGCCAGCAGTAAGCTGGATGAGGGAGCCTACGAGCAGTACGTC. Amino acids: CASSKLDEGAYEQYV.

On this clone itself: This probably arose from a read error, given a far larger clone one base away. V usage is TRBV10-3 and J usage is TRBJ2-7; 7 nucleotides agree with TRBD1. Trimming cost V 2 bases and J 5 bases; bases outside gene matches: 15. The CDR3 length is 17 residues. Germline V gene sequence: CDR1 ENHRY, CDR2 SYGVKD. CDR3 coding DNA: TGTGCCATCAGTGAGGCAGGACTTAGGACAGGAGTGCACGAGCAGTACTTC. Its protein is CAISEAGLRTGVHEQYF.